This record concerns one T cell receptor (beta chain) sequence. Antigen: not known. The CDR3 has 15 amino acids. In germline, CDR1 is SGHTA, CDR2 FQGNSA. Trimming took off 2 bases at V and 5 bases at J, with 16 bases between the two ends. This sample was included in a study of shared clonotypes between healthy human individuals. Overall study results and limits: Tissue TCR repertoires likely differ from these blood-only repertoires. Larger estimated richness was generally recorded for naive subsets relative to memory subsets. Roughly 5% of naive CD4 clonotypes were shared across a few donors.

When replicate PCRs were run on sorted subsets, they used about 200 ng DNA, 28,000 or so T cell genomes. Data came from immunoSEQ multiplex PCR; TCRdb stores just in-frame clones and leaves some out. The sample consists of about 2 million clones, approximately 95% of them appearing once. CD45RO-negative cells were positively selected for CCR7, leaving out terminally differentiated effector memory CD45RA+ cells. Sequencing was performed on naive CD8+ T cells sorted from blood. This chain connects TRBV7-2 to TRBJ2-7; no firm D call. This sequence was found in a man aged 18 to 30 in good health. The CDR3 nucleotides read TGTGCCAGCAGCTTATACTGGGATGGGGTGGACGAGCAGTACTTC. Amino acids: CASSLYWDGVDEQYF.